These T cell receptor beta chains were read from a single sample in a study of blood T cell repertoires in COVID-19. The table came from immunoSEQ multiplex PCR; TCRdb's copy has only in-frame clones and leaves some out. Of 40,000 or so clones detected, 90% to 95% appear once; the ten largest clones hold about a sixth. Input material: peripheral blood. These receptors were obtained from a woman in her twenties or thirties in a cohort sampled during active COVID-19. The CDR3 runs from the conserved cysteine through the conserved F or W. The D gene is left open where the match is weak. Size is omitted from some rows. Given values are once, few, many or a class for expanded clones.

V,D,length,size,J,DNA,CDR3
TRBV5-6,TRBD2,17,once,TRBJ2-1,TGTGCCAGCAGCCAGGCGTTAGCGGGAACCGTATACAATGAGCAGTTCTTC,CASSQALAGTVYNEQFF
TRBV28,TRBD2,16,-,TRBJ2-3,TGTGCCAGCAGTTTATCACCGCGGGAGGTGACAGATACGCAGTATTTT,CASSLSPREVTDTQYF
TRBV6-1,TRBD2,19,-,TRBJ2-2,TGTGCCAGCAGTGAAAGCCGGGGGAGGGGCCCCTTGAGGACCGGGGAGCTGTTTTTT,CASSESRGRGPLRTGELFF
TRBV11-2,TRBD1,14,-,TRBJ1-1,TGTGCCAGCAGCTCCCGCAGGGGGGACACTGAAGCTTTCTTT,CASSSRRGDTEAFF
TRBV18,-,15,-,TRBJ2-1,TGTGCCAGCTCACCAGCTAGTTGGGCCTACAATGAGCAGTTCTTC,CASSPASWAYNEQFF
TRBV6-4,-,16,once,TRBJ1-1,TGTGCCAGCAGCCCCGAGGGCAGGACTATGAACACTGAAGCTTTCTTT,CASSPEGRTMNTEAFF
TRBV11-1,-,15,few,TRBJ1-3,TGTGCCAGCAGCTCCGTTGCCCCGGGAGGAAACACCATATATTTT,CASSSVAPGGNTIYF
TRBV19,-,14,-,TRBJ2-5,TGTGCCAGTAGTATGGCCGGGAGCGGAGAGACCCAGTACTTC,CASSMAGSGETQYF
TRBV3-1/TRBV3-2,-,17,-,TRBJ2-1,TGTGCCAGCAGCCGCCTCCAGCAGGCGAGCTCCTACAATGAGCAGTTCTTC,CASSRLQQASSYNEQFF
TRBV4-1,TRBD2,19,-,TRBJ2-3,TGCGCCAGCAGCCCGAAAATAATTGATGGGACTAGCGGAACTCGGGCGCAGTATTTT,CASSPKIIDGTSGTRAQYF
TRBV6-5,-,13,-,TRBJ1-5,TGCGCTGGGGGGGCCTATAGCAATCAGCCCCAGCATTTT,CAGGAYSNQPQHF
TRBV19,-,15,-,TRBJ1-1,TGTGCCAGTAGCGGTACATCCAGGGTGAACACTGAAGCTTTCTTT,CASSGTSRVNTEAFF
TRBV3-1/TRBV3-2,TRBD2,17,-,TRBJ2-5,TGTGCCAGCAGCCAAGGGGGTAGCGGGAGGGCCCGAGAGACCCAGTACTTC,CASSQGGSGRARETQYF